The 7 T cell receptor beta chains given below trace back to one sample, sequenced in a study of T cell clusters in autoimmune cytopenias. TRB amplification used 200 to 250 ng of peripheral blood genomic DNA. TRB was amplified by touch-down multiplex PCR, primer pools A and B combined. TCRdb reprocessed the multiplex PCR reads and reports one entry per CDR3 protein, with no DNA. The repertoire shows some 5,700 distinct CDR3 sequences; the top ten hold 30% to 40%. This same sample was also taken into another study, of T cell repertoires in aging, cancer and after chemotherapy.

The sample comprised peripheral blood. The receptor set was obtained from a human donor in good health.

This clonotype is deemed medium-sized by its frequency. The CDR3: CATSLTEADRGELFF. This chain uses TRBV24-1 with TRBJ2-2. The CDR3 sequence is 15 residues long. Germline assignment: CDR1 KGHDR and CDR2 SFDVKD.

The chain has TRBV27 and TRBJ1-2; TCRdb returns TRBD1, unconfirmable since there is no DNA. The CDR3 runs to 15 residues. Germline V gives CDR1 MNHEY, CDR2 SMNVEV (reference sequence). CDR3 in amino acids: CASSSWDRLNYGYTF.

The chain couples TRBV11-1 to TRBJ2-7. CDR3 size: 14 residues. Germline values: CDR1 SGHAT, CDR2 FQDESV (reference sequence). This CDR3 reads CASSLGVSSYEQYF.

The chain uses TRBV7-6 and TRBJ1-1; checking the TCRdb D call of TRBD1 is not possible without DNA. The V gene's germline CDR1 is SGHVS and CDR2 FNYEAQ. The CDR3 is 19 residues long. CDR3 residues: CASSFYICMGGPENTEAFF.

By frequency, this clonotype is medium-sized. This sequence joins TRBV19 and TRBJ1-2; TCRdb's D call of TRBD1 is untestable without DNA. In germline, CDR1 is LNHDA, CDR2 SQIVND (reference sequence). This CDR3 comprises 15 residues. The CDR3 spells CASIEGTESNYGYTF.

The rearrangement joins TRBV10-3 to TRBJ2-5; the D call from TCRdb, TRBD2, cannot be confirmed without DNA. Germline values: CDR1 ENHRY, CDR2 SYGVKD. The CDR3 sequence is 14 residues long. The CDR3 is CAIRASGGQETQYF.

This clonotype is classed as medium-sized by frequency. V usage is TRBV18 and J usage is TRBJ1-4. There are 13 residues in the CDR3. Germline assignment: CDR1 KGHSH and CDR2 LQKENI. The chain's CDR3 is CASSPPDGEKLFF.